These T cell receptor beta chains were read from a single sample in a study of T cells in Graves' hyperthyroidism and ophthalmopathy. TCRdb processed the multiplex PCR reads anew with MiXCR; each CDR3 protein has one entry. This table has 400,000 to 500,000 distinct CDR3 sequences, 12% to 15% appearing once. The sample consisted of blood. The receptor set was obtained from a woman aged 18-30 years with Graves' hyperthyroidism. Both conserved end residues are part of each CDR3. A D gene is named only where the DNA matches it firmly. The listing skips clone size in some rows; elsewhere it reads once, few, many or a size class.

abundance	j_gene	v_gene	d_gene	CDR3aa	CDR3nt
many	TRBJ1-3	TRBV2	TRBD1	CASSQDRAPGNTIYF	TGTGCCAGCAGTCAAGACAGGGCGCCAGGAAACACCATATATTTT
many	TRBJ2-1	TRBV20-1	NA	CSAWDLDFVGEQFF	TGCAGTGCTTGGGACTTGGACTTTGTGGGTGAGCAGTTCTTC
few	TRBJ2-2	TRBV4-2	TRBD2	CASSSGLAGDAGELFF	TGTGCCAGCAGCTCAGGACTAGCGGGAGATGCCGGGGAGCTGTTTTTT
many	TRBJ2-1	TRBV10-2	NA	CASSQKRDRAYNEQFF	TGCGCCAGCAGTCAAAAGCGGGACAGAGCCTACAATGAGCAGTTCTTC
few	TRBJ1-1	TRBV5-1	NA	CASSLDLLGVGDTEAFF	TGCGCCAGCAGCTTGGATCTTTTGGGGGTTGGCGACACTGAAGCTTTCTTT
many	TRBJ2-5	TRBV2	TRBD2	CASSEGRGLAGAVQETQYF	TGTGCCAGCAGTGAAGGGAGGGGGCTAGCGGGAGCAGTCCAAGAGACCCAGTACTTC
many	TRBJ2-7	TRBV20-1	NA	CSARSPGQDYEQYF	TGCAGTGCTAGATCACCGGGGCAGGACTACGAGCAGTACTTC
NA	TRBJ2-1	TRBV3-1	TRBD2	CASSQDITSGRAGNEQFF	TGTGCCAGCAGCCAAGATATAACTAGCGGGAGGGCGGGCAATGAGCAGTTCTTC
many	TRBJ2-5	TRBV11-1	TRBD2	CASSFSAGGEETQYF	TGTGCCAGCAGCTTTTCGGCGGGAGGGGAGGAGACCCAGTACTTC
few	TRBJ1-4	TRBV10-3	NA	CAISEALRNEKLFF	TGTGCCATCAGTGAGGCTTTACGAAATGAAAAACTGTTTTTT
NA	TRBJ2-5	TRBV19	TRBD2	CASPRASGRAGETQYF	TGTGCCAGTCCAAGAGCAAGCGGGAGGGCCGGTGAGACCCAGTACTTC
many	TRBJ2-2	TRBV12-3/TRBV12-4	TRBD2	CASTSLGIGLAGGLNTGELFF	TGTGCCAGCACCAGTTTGGGAATTGGACTAGCGGGAGGATTGAACACCGGGGAGCTGTTTTTT
many	TRBJ1-5	TRBV11-1	NA	CASSSGQYQPQHF	TGTGCCAGCAGCTCAGGACAGTATCAGCCCCAGCATTTT
NA	TRBJ1-2	TRBV5-1	NA	CASSGYFTGGYTF	TGCGCCAGTTCGGGATACTTTACTGGGGGCTACACCTTC
few	TRBJ2-7	TRBV7-6	NA	CASSLGPRAGGHEQYF	TGTGCCAGCAGCTTAGGCCCAAGGGCTGGGGGGCACGAGCAGTACTTC
few	TRBJ2-4	TRBV18	TRBD1	CASSSGGQGKNIQYF	TGTGCCAGCTCCTCGGGTGGACAGGGGAAAAACATTCAGTACTTC
NA	TRBJ2-4	TRBV5-1	NA	CASSYPGPLNIQYF	TGCGCCAGCAGCTACCCGGGACCCTTAAACATTCAGTACTTC
many	TRBJ1-5	TRBV7-9	NA	CASSRGALGNQPQHF	TGTGCCAGCAGCCGGGGGGCGTTGGGCAATCAGCCCCAGCATTTT
many	TRBJ2-1	TRBV7-3	TRBD2	CASSLVKGLGVDNEQFF	TGTGCCAGCAGCTTAGTCAAAGGACTAGGAGTTGACAATGAGCAGTTCTTC
many	TRBJ2-1	TRBV6-1	TRBD2	CASKGLAGGHNEQFF	TGTGCCAGCAAAGGACTAGCGGGAGGACACAATGAGCAGTTCTTC
many	TRBJ2-3	TRBV6-2/TRBV6-3	TRBD2	CASRPGTSEADTQYF	TGTGCCAGCAGGCCTGGGACTAGCGAGGCAGATACGCAGTATTTT
NA	TRBJ2-5	TRBV4-2	TRBD1	CASSHPGTGGMETQYF	TGTGCCAGCAGCCACCCCGGGACAGGCGGTATGGAGACCCAGTACTTC
NA	TRBJ1-4	TRBV7-8	NA	CASSLQGLNEKLFF	TGTGCCAGCAGCCTCCAGGGCCTTAATGAAAAACTGTTTTTT
many	TRBJ1-1	TRBV7-9	TRBD1	CASTSLGTANTEAFF	TGTGCCAGCACTTCACTCGGGACAGCGAACACTGAAGCTTTCTTT
NA	TRBJ2-5	TRBV12-3/TRBV12-4	NA	CASRLTEQETQYF	TGTGCCAGCAGGCTGACAGAACAAGAGACCCAGTACTTC
many	TRBJ2-2	TRBV30	NA	CAWSVFSTNTGELFF	TGTGCCTGGAGTGTATTCTCGACGAACACCGGGGAGCTGTTTTTT
many	TRBJ1-1	TRBV2	NA	CAPRGAGSNPEAFF	TGTGCCCCCCGTGGGGCCGGATCCAATCCTGAAGCTTTCTTT
few	TRBJ2-7	TRBV3-1	NA	CASSQDGGTAWTYEQYF	TGTGCCAGCAGCCAAGATGGAGGCACAGCCTGGACCTACGAGCAGTACTTC
few	TRBJ1-2	TRBV2	TRBD1	CASSQQGNGYAF	TGTGCCAGCAGTCAACAGGGGAACGGCTACGCCTTC
few	TRBJ2-2	TRBV27	TRBD1	CASRPSGGVTGELFF	TGTGCCAGCAGGCCGTCAGGGGGCGTCACCGGGGAGCTGTTTTTT
NA	TRBJ2-7	TRBV7-6	NA	CASSLLSKDSSYEQYF	TGTGCCAGCAGCTTATTATCGAAGGATAGCTCCTACGAGCAGTACTTC
many	TRBJ1-5	TRBV6-2/TRBV6-3	NA	CASRPFELPNQPQHF	TGTGCCAGCCGTCCATTTGAACTGCCTAATCAGCCCCAGCATTTT
many	TRBJ2-1	TRBV27	TRBD2	CASSLSASGPYNEQFF	TGTGCCAGCAGTTTATCGGCTAGCGGCCCCTACAATGAGCAGTTCTTC
NA	TRBJ2-7	TRBV11-2	NA	CASSPAVSQAGEQYF	TGTGCCAGCAGCCCAGCTGTCTCCCAAGCCGGCGAGCAGTACTTC
few	TRBJ2-3	TRBV5-4	TRBD2	CASSSGGGRRTDTQYF	TGTGCCAGCAGCTCCGGGGGGGGACGACGCACAGATACGCAGTATTTT
NA	TRBJ2-1	TRBV2	NA	CASWLDYNEQFF	TGTGCCAGCTGGCTAGATTACAATGAGCAGTTCTTC
many	TRBJ2-5	TRBV28	NA	CASSSSETQYF	TGTGCCAGCAGCTCCTCGGAGACCCAGTACTTC
NA	TRBJ1-2	TRBV7-6	TRBD1	CASSLAAGGETNYGYTF	TGTGCCAGCAGCTTAGCGGCAGGGGGCGAAACTAACTATGGCTACACCTTC
few	TRBJ2-7	TRBV18	NA	CASSPTLSENEQYF	TGTGCCAGCTCACCAACTTTGTCAGAAAACGAGCAGTACTTC
many	TRBJ1-5	TRBV20-1	NA	CSAGTSSNQPQHF	TGCAGTGCCGGGACGTCTAGCAATCAGCCCCAGCATTTT
many	TRBJ2-5	TRBV12-3/TRBV12-4	NA	CASSYLGGGGETQYF	TGTGCCAGCAGCTATCTAGGGGGAGGAGGAGAGACCCAGTACTTC
many	TRBJ1-2	TRBV13	TRBD1	CASSRGDRVNYGYTF	TGTGCCAGCAGTCGTGGGGACAGGGTAAACTATGGCTACACCTTC
NA	TRBJ1-3	TRBV7-3	NA	CASSPTPGSSGNTIYF	TGTGCCAGCAGCCCGACCCCTGGGAGCTCTGGAAACACCATATATTTT
many	TRBJ2-7	TRBV7-2	TRBD2	CASSFGGSEGEQYF	TGTGCCAGCAGCTTCGGCGGGAGTGAGGGCGAGCAGTACTTC
few	TRBJ1-1	TRBV5-1	TRBD1	CASSQRTGGNTEAFF	TGCGCCAGCAGCCAGAGGACAGGGGGCAACACTGAAGCTTTCTTT
many	TRBJ1-2	TRBV6-1	NA	CASNGGLYGYTF	TGTGCCAGCAACGGCGGATTGTATGGCTACACCTTC
many	TRBJ2-2	TRBV20-1	TRBD1	CSARVGTGDTGELFF	TGCAGTGCTAGAGTGGGGACAGGTGACACCGGGGAGCTGTTTTTT
many	TRBJ1-2	TRBV28	NA	CASSLRQGNYGYTF	TGTGCCAGCAGTTTGAGGCAGGGGAACTATGGCTACACCTTC
many	TRBJ1-2	TRBV27	NA	CASSPSPVLVGYTF	TGTGCCAGCAGTCCGAGCCCAGTATTGGTTGGCTACACCTTC
many	TRBJ1-6	TRBV20-1	NA	CSARFGGESNSPLHF	TGCAGTGCTAGATTCGGGGGCGAGAGTAATTCACCCCTCCACTTT
once	TRBJ2-7	TRBV7-8	NA	CASSLTLLRTAPYEQYF	TGTGCCAGCAGCTTAACCCTCCTGAGGACAGCCCCCTACGAGCAGTACTTC
few	TRBJ2-5	TRBV29-1	NA	CSVEQQGGGETQYF	TGCAGCGTTGAACAACAGGGAGGCGGGGAGACCCAGTACTTC
few	TRBJ2-5	TRBV30	TRBD1	CAWSPGGQTNF	TGTGCCTGGAGTCCTGGGGGACAGACGAACTTC
NA	TRBJ2-6	TRBV25-1	NA	CASTNSGANVLTF	TGTGCCAGCACCAACTCTGGGGCCAACGTCCTGACTTTC
many	TRBJ2-5	TRBV20-1	NA	CSARDLLETQYF	TGCAGTGCACGGGACTTGCTGGAGACCCAGTACTTC
NA	TRBJ2-7	TRBV10-3	TRBD1	CAISGGPGQGTYEQYF	TGTGCCATCAGCGGTGGTCCCGGACAGGGGACCTACGAGCAGTACTTC
NA	TRBJ2-7	TRBV12-3/TRBV12-4	NA	CASSLVLGYEQYF	TGTGCCAGCAGTTTAGTGTTGGGCTACGAGCAGTACTTC
many	TRBJ1-1	TRBV10-3	TRBD1	CAISESAGGHTEAFF	TGTGCCATCAGTGAGTCTGCAGGGGGCCACACTGAAGCTTTCTTT
many	TRBJ2-7	TRBV18	NA	CASSRVLQMGYEQYF	TGTGCCAGCTCCCGGGTTCTCCAAATGGGGTACGAGCAGTACTTC